This TCR beta chain derives from a study of cytomegalovirus exposure and HLA in healthy donors. Findings and limits, study-wide: In a later analysis, fewer than 20,000 TCR beta sequences were associated with HLA alleles at 0.05 false discovery rate. It was only CMV serostatus that was available as immune exposure information. Sequence variants that were highly shared formed a cluster that was likely a sequencing artifact.

This clone turned up a few times. Antigen unknown. Trimming stripped 4 bases from V and 5 bases from J, with 16 bases between. Germline lookup yields CDR1 SGHRS and CDR2 YFSETQ. The length of the CDR3 is 15 residues. The PCR had 60 Vbeta and 13 Jbeta primers. Sequencing was performed with immunoSEQ multiplex PCR; in TCRdb, only in-frame clones are kept and a portion is missing. This sample yields approximately 98,000 clones, of which under 80% are seen a single time; 1.8% belongs to the top ten. The sample was PBMCs. This receptor was identified in a male donor in good health and CMV-seronegative. The gene calls are TRBV5-1 and TRBJ2-1; D might be TRBD1 (6 bases). The CDR3 DNA reads TGCGCCAGCAGCCCCACCCAGGGGAACCACAATGAGCAGTTCTTC. Protein sequence: CASSPTQGNHNEQFF.